The source of this TCR beta chain is a study of T cells after posttransplantation cyclophosphamide. Findings and caveats of the study: Skin or GI-infiltrating T cells shared few TRB sequences with blood. TRB clonality was highly associated with recipient CMV seropositivity and reactivation. Donor CD8+ memory clones often dominated recipient blood repertoires at later times.

Cells defined as naive were viable CD3+CD4+ or CD3+CD8+ and CCR7+CD45RA+CD45RO-CD95-CD27+CD28+. On the day of bone marrow donation, the related graft donor provided peripheral blood. Assay: immunoSEQ multiplex PCR; the TCRdb copy retains only in-frame clones and omits some. The data hold roughly 20,000 clones, with 95% to 98% observed a single time. Comments on this clone: Its antigen remains unknown.

The V gene's germline CDR1 is SQVTM and CDR2 ANQGSEA. The CDR3 contains 13 residues. Trimming left V 7 bases short and J 5 bases short, with 17 bases between. The chain uses TRBV29-1 and TRBJ1-1; D not certain. Sample: naive CD4+ T cells sorted from PBMCs. The clonotype comes from a middle-aged man in good health, CMV-negative, and a related stem cell transplant donor. CDR3 in amino acids: CSGNNPIGTEAFF. As DNA, the CDR3 is TGCAGCGGGAATAACCCAATCGGGACTGAAGCTTTCTTT.